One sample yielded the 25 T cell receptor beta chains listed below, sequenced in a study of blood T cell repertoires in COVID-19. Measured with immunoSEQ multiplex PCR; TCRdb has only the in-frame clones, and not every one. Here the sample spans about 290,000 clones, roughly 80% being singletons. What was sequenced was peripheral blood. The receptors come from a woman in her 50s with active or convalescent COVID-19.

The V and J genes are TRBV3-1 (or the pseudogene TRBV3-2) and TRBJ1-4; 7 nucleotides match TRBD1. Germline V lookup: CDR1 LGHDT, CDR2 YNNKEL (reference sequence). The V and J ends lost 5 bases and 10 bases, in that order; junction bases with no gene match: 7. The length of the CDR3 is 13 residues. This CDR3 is CASSYGTVRKLFF. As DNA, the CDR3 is TGTGCCAGCAGCTACGGGACAGTTAGAAAACTGTTTTTT.

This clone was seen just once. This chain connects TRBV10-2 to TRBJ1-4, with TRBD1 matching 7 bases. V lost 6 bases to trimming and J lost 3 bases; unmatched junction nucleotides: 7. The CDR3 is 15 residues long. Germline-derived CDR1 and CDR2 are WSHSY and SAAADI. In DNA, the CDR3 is TGCGCCAGCAGCCCATCCGGGACAGCTAATGAAAAACTGTTTTTT. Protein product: CASSPSGTANEKLFF.

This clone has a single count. The CDR3 nucleotides are TGTGCCAGCAGTGAGACAGGGGGCTATGGCTACACCTTC. This translates into CASSETGGYGYTF. This chain links TRBV2 with TRBJ1-2, with 9 bases aligning to TRBD1. Per the germline V gene, CDR1 is SNHLY and CDR2 is FYNNEI. The CDR3 is made up of 13 amino acids. V shed 3 bases, J shed 4 bases, and the junction held 0 bases outside the gene matches.

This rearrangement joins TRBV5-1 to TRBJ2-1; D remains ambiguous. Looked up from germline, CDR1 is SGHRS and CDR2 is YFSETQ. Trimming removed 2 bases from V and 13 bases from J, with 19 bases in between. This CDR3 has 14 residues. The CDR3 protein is CASSFLTDRGAQFF. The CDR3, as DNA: TGCGCCAGCAGCTTTCTAACCGATAGAGGAGCACAGTTCTTC. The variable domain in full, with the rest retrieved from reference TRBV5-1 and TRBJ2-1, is KAGVTQTPRYLIKTRGQQVTLSCSPISGHRSVSWYQQTPGQGLQFLFEYFSETQRNKGNFPGRFSGRQFSNSRSEMNVSTLELGDSALYLCASSFLTDRGAQFFGPGTRLTVL.

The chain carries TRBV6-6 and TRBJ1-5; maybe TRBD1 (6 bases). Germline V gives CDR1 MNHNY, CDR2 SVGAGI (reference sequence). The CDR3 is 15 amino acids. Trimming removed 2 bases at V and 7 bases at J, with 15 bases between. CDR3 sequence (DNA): TGTGCCAGCAGTTACCCCCCGGACAGCCCGCAGCCCCAGCATTTT. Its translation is CASSYPPDSPQPQHF.

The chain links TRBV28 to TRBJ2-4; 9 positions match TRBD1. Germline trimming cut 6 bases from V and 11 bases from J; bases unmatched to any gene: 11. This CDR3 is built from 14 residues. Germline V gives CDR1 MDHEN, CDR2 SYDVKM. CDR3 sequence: CASREPGQGSVQYF. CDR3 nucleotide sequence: TGTGCCAGCAGGGAACCGGGACAGGGATCTGTTCAGTACTTC. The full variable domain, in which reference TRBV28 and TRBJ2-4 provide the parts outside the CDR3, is DVKVTQSSRYLVKRTGEKVFLECVQDMDHENMFWYRQDPGLGLRLIYFSYDVKMKEKGDIPEGYSVSREKKERFSLILESASTNQTSMYLCASREPGQGSVQYFGAGTRLSVL.

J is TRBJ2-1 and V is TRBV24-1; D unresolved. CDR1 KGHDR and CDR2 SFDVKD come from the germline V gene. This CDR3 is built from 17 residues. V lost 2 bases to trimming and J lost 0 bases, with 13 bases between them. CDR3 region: CATSDSTPESSYNEQFF. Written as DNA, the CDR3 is TGTGCCACCAGTGATTCAACGCCGGAGTCCTCCTACAATGAGCAGTTCTTC.

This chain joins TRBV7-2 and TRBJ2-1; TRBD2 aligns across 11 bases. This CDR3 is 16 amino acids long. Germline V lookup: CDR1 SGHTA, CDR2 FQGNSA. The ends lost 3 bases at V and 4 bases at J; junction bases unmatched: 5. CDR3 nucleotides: TGTGCCAGCAGCTTCCTAGCGGGAGGCCTATACAATGAGCAGTTCTTC. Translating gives CASSFLAGGLYNEQFF. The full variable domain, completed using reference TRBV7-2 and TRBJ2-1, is GAGVSQSPSNKVTEKGKDVELRCDPISGHTALYWYRQSLGQGLEFLIYFQGNSAPDKSGLPSDRFSAERTGGSVSTLTIQRTQQEDSAVYLCASSFLAGGLYNEQFFGPGTRLTVL.

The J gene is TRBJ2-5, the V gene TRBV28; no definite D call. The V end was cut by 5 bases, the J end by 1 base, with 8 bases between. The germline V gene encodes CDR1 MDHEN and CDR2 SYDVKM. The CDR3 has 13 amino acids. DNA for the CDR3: TGTGCCAGCAGTCCCCCTATCCAAGAGACCCAGTACTTC. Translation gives CASSPPIQETQYF.

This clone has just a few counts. CDR3 in amino acids: CASPGELGTEAFF. DNA of the CDR3: TGTGCCAGCCCAGGGGAATTGGGGACTGAAGCTTTCTTT. This rearrangement joins TRBV6-5 to TRBJ1-1; possible D gene TRBD1, 6 bases. V dropped 8 bases and J dropped 5 bases, with 15 bases sitting between them. Per germline, CDR1 MNHEY and CDR2 SVGAGI. There are 13 residues in the CDR3.

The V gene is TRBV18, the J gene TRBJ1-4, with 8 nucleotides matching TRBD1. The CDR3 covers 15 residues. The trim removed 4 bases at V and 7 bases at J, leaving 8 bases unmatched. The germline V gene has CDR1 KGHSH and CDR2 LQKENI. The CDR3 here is CASSRQGAKGEKLFF. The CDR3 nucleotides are TGTGCCAGCTCACGGCAGGGGGCCAAGGGTGAAAAACTGTTTTTT.

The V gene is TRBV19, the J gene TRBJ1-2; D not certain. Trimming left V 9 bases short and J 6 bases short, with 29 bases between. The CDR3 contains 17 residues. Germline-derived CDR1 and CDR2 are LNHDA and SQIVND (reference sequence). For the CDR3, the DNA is TGTGCCAGCTCACAACGTCGGGGAGGCCAACTTTTTCATGGCTACACCTTC. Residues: CASSQRRGGQLFHGYTF.

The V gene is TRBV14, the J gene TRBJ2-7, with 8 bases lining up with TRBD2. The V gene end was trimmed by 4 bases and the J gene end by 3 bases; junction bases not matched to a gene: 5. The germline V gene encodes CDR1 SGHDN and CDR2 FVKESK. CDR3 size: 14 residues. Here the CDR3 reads CASSPLGLDYEQYF. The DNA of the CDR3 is TGTGCCAGCAGCCCGCTGGGACTAGACTACGAGCAGTACTTC.

CDR3 sequence: CASSPRGLSSNEQFF. In DNA form, the CDR3 reads TGTGCCAGCAGCCCCCGGGGACTCTCTAGCAATGAGCAGTTCTTC. This rearrangement joins TRBV7-8 to TRBJ2-1, with D tentatively TRBD2 (6 bases). The germline V gene has CDR1 SGHVS and CDR2 FQNEAQ. The CDR3 totals 15 residues. Trimming removed 5 bases from V and 6 bases from J, with 17 bases in between.

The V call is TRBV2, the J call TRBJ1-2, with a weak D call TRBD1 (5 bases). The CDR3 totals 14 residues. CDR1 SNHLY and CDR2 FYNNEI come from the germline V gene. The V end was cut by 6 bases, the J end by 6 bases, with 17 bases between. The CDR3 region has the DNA TGTGCCAGCAGCCGGCAAACCTTAGGGGATGGCTACACCTTC. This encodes CASSRQTLGDGYTF.

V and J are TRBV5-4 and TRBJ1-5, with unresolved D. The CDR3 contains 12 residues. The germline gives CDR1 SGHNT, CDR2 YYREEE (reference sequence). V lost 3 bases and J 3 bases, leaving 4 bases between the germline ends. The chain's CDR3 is CASSYNNQPQHF. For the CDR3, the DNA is TGTGCCAGCAGCTATAACAATCAGCCCCAGCATTTT.

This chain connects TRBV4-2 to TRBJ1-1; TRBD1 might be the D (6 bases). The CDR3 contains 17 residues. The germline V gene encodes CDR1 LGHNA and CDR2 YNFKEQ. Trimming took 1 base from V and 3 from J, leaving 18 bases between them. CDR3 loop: CASSQVSSGVEDTEAFF. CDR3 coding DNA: TGTGCCAGCAGCCAAGTATCTTCAGGGGTTGAGGACACTGAAGCTTTCTTT.

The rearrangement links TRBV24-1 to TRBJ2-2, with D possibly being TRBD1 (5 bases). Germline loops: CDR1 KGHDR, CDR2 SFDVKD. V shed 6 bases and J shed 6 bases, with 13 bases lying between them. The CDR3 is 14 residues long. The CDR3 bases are TGTGCCACCAGTCCCTCCAGGGTATCCGGGGAGCTGTTTTTT. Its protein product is CATSPSRVSGELFF.

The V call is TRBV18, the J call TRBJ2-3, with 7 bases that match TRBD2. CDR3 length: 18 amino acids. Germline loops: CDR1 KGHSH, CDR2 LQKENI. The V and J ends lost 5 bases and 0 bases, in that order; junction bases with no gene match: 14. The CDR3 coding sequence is TGTGCCAGCTCATCGCACCGGGACTACCAGACGAGCACAGATACGCAGTATTTT. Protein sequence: CASSSHRDYQTSTDTQYF.

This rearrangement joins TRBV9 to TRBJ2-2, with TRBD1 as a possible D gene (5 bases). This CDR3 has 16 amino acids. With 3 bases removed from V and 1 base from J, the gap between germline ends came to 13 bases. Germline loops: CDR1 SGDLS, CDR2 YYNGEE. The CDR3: CASSARQNLNTGELFF. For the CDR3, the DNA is TGTGCCAGCAGCGCGAGACAGAACCTGAACACCGGGGAGCTGTTTTTT.

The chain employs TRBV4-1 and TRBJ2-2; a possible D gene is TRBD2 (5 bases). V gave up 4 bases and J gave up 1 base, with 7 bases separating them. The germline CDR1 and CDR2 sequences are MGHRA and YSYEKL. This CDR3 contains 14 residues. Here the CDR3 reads CASSRAGNTGELFF. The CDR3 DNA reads TGCGCCAGCAGCCGCGCGGGGAACACCGGGGAGCTGTTTTTT.

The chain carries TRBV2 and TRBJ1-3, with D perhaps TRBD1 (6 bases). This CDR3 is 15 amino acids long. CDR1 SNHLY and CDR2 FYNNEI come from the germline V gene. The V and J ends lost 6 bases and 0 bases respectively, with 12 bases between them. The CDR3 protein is CASRVDRSSGNTIYF. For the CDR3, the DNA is TGTGCCAGCAGGGTTGACAGGAGCTCTGGAAACACCATATATTTT.

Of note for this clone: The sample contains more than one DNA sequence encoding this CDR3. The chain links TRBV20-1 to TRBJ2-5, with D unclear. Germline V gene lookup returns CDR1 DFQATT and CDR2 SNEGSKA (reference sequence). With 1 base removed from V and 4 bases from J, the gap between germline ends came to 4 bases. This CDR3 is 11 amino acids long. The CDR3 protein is CSARVRETQYF. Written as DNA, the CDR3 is TGCAGTGCTAGAGTTAGAGAGACCCAGTACTTC.

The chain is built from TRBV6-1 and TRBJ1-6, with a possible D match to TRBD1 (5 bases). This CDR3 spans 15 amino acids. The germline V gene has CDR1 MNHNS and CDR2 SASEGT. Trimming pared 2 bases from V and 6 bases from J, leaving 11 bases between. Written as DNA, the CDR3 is TGTGCCAGCAGTGAAATGCTGGGACTTAATTCACCCCTCCACTTT. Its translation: CASSEMLGLNSPLHF.

DNA of the CDR3: TGTGCCAGCAGCTTAAGTAACAGGGTGAGCGGTAACTATGGCTACACCTTC. Residues: CASSLSNRVSGNYGYTF. The V gene is TRBV11-2, the J gene TRBJ1-2; D may be TRBD1 (6 bases). Germline lookup yields CDR1 SGHAT and CDR2 FQNNGV. V was cut by 2 bases and J by 1 base, with 17 bases left in between. The CDR3 totals 17 residues. The full variable domain, in which reference TRBV11-2 and TRBJ1-2 provide the parts outside the CDR3, is EAGVAQSPRYKIIEKRQSVAFWCNPISGHATLYWYQQILGQGPKLLIQFQNNGVVDDSQLPKDRFSAERLKGVDSTLKIQPAKLEDSAVYLCASSLSNRVSGNYGYTFGSGTRLTVV.